These 24 T cell receptor beta chains came from one sample sequenced in a study of cytomegalovirus exposure and HLA in healthy donors. This PCR relied on a set of 60 Vbeta primers and 13 Jbeta primers. TCRdb's table, derived via immunoSEQ multiplex PCR, lists solely in-frame clones and lacks some. The data hold tens of thousands of clones, with about four fifths observed a single time. The sequenced sample consisted of PBMCs. The receptor source for this set is a man aged 50 or older in good health and CMV-seropositive.

The V and J genes are TRBV27 and TRBJ1-3; D possibly corresponds to TRBD1 (6 bases). This CDR3 comprises 15 residues. Germline V CDR1 and CDR2: MNHEY, SMNVEV (reference sequence). Trimming took 3 bases from V and 4 from J, leaving 13 bases between them. DNA of the CDR3: TGTGCCAGCAGTTTGTCCCCCGACAGGGGAAACACCATATATTTT. Its translation is CASSLSPDRGNTIYF.

This chain connects TRBV7-2 to TRBJ2-5; TRBD2 matches at 8 bases. This CDR3 is 17 amino acids long. Germline lookup yields CDR1 SGHTA and CDR2 FQGNSA. Trimming took 4 bases from V and 4 from J; bases not matched to a gene: 14. In nucleotides, the CDR3 is TGTGCCAGCAGCTCCCCGGTGGTCGGGGGGGCCGGAGAGACCCAGTACTTC. This translates into CASSSPVVGGAGETQYF.

This chain uses TRBV5-8 with TRBJ2-7, with 7 bases identical to TRBD1. Per germline, CDR1 SGHTS and CDR2 YDEGEE. Losses at the gene ends were 0 bases for V and 0 bases for J; bases not matched to a gene: 6. The CDR3 is made up of 16 amino acids. The CDR3 sequence: CASSLDGTEVSYEQYF. CDR3 in DNA: TGTGCCAGCAGCTTGGATGGGACAGAGGTCTCCTACGAGCAGTACTTC.

The chain combines TRBV19 with TRBJ2-3; D is perhaps TRBD2 (6 bases). V lost 6 bases, J lost 5 bases, and 6 bases lay in between. Germline-derived CDR1 and CDR2 are LNHDA and SQIVND (reference sequence). The CDR3 spans 11 residues. The CDR3 spells CASRGGDTQYF. The CDR3 DNA reads as TGTGCCAGTAGGGGGGGAGATACGCAGTATTTT.

V is TRBV5-4 and J is TRBJ2-2; 7 positions match TRBD2. This CDR3 region has 17 residues. In germline, CDR1 is SGHNT, CDR2 YYREEE (reference sequence). V dropped 6 bases and J dropped 4; count of bases not matched to a gene: 15. The CDR3 is CASNSRDYPGGTGELFF. DNA for the CDR3: TGTGCCAGCAACAGCCGGGACTACCCCGGGGGCACCGGGGAGCTGTTTTTT. The full variable domain, completed using reference TRBV5-4 and TRBJ2-2, is ETGVTQSPTHLIKTRGQQVTLRCSSQSGHNTVSWYQQALGQGPQFIFQYYREEENGRGNFPPRFSGLQFPNYSSELNVNALELDDSALYLCASNSRDYPGGTGELFFGEGSRLTVL.

The chain employs TRBV9 and TRBJ2-1, with 7 nucleotides matching TRBD2. The CDR3 length is 14 residues. The germline CDR1 and CDR2 sequences are SGDLS and YYNGEE. The V and J ends lost 1 base and 8 bases, in that order; junction bases with no gene match: 6. CDR3 sequence (DNA): TGTGCCAGCAGCGTACTGGGAGGGAACGATGAGCAGTTCTTC. It yields the protein CASSVLGGNDEQFF. The entire variable domain, with the rest obtained from reference TRBV9 and TRBJ2-1, is as follows: DSGVTQTPKHLITATGQRVTLRCSPRSGDLSVYWYQQSLDQGLQFLIQYYNGEERAKGNILERFSAQQFPDLHSELNLSSLELGDSALYFCASSVLGGNDEQFFGPGTRLTVL.

The gene calls are TRBV5-1 and TRBJ1-1; D uncertain. Looked up from germline, CDR1 is SGHRS and CDR2 is YFSETQ. Trimming cost V 0 bases and J 3 bases, with 12 bases left between them. This CDR3 has 15 residues. CDR3 protein: CASSLGSGWDTEAFF. The CDR3 coding sequence is TGCGCCAGCAGCTTGGGGTCCGGGTGGGACACTGAAGCTTTCTTT.

V gene TRBV7-9 combines with J gene TRBJ2-1, with TRBD2 matching 9 bases. This CDR3 has 12 amino acids. Germline-derived CDR1 and CDR2 are SEHNR and FQNEAQ (reference sequence). The trim removed 6 bases at V and 12 bases at J, leaving 6 bases unmatched. CDR3 loop: CASRDSGRLQFF. The CDR3 DNA is TGTGCCAGCAGAGATAGCGGGAGACTGCAGTTCTTC. Combining the CDR3 with reference TRBV7-9 and TRBJ2-1 gives the whole variable domain DTGVSQNPRHKITKRGQNVTFRCDPISEHNRLYWYRQTLGQGPEFLTYFQNEAQLEKSRLLSDRFSAERPKGSFSTLEIQRTEQGDSAMYLCASRDSGRLQFFGPGTRLTVL.

This clone occurred many times. The chain employs TRBV27 and TRBJ2-7; 11 nucleotides agree with TRBD1. The junction had 11 bases not matched to a gene; V was cut back by 5 bases and J by 2 bases. The CDR3 has 17 residues. CDR1 MNHEY and CDR2 SMNVEV come from the germline V gene (reference sequence). This chain's CDR3 is CASSGQGASHSTYEQYF. CDR3 nucleotide sequence: TGTGCCAGCAGTGGACAGGGGGCGTCCCATTCGACCTACGAGCAGTACTTC.

The CDR3 reads CASSLVPPRGGEKLFF. The CDR3 coding sequence is TGCGCCAGCAGCCTCGTCCCCCCCCGGGGGGGGGAAAAACTGTTTTTT. V usage is TRBV5-1 and J usage is TRBJ1-4; TRBD1 is a possible D gene (5 bases). V was shortened by 4 bases and J by 8 bases, with 21 bases between the two germline ends. The CDR3 is 16 residues long. Looked up from germline, CDR1 is SGHRS and CDR2 is YFSETQ. Using reference TRBV5-1 and TRBJ1-4 for the parts outside the CDR3, the full variable domain is KAGVTQTPRYLIKTRGQQVTLSCSPISGHRSVSWYQQTPGQGLQFLFEYFSETQRNKGNFPGRFSGRQFSNSRSEMNVSTLELGDSALYLCASSLVPPRGGEKLFFGSGTQLSVL.

This clone was detected once. The J gene is TRBJ2-1, the V gene TRBV5-1, with 7 nucleotides matching TRBD2. This CDR3 has 17 residues. Germline loops: CDR1 SGHRS, CDR2 YFSETQ. The J segment lost 1 base and the V segment lost 8 bases, leaving 15 bases of the junction unmatched. The CDR3 nucleotides are TGCGCCAGTTGCCAATCGGAGGCGGGAGAGTCCTACAATGAGCAGTTCTTC. It translates to CASCQSEAGESYNEQFF. Full variable domain (rest looked up from reference TRBV5-1 and TRBJ2-1): KAGVTQTPRYLIKTRGQQVTLSCSPISGHRSVSWYQQTPGQGLQFLFEYFSETQRNKGNFPGRFSGRQFSNSRSEMNVSTLELGDSALYLCASCQSEAGESYNEQFFGPGTRLTVL.

V usage is TRBV9 and J usage is TRBJ2-5; 15 bases agree with TRBD2. This CDR3 comprises 17 residues. The V gene end was trimmed by 2 bases and the J gene end by 5 bases; junction bases not matched to a gene: 7. CDR1 is SGDLS, CDR2 YYNGEE, per germline. Written as DNA, the CDR3 is TGTGCCAGCAGCGTTGCGGGACTAGCGGGAGGAAGGGAGACCCAGTACTTC. Its protein product is CASSVAGLAGGRETQYF.

The chain couples TRBV9 to TRBJ2-5; 9 bases agree with TRBD2. The end of the DNA fits TRBJ2-7 better, so the J call may be wrong. Germline assignment: CDR1 SGDLS and CDR2 YYNGEE. This CDR3 is 16 amino acids long. The chain's CDR3 is CASSAPLASGDYEQYF. The CDR3, as DNA: TGTGCCAGCAGCGCCCCCCTAGCTAGCGGGGACTACGAGCAGTACTTC.

The genes are TRBV5-6 and TRBJ2-3, with a tentative D call TRBD1 (6 bases). Trimming took off 0 bases at V and 1 base at J, with 12 bases between the two ends. The germline V gene has CDR1 SGHDT and CDR2 YYEEEE. This CDR3 contains 16 residues. CDR3 amino acids: CASSLEEGGRTDTQYF. The CDR3 DNA is TGTGCCAGCAGCTTGGAAGAAGGGGGACGCACAGATACGCAGTATTTT.

Turning to this clone: Distinct nucleotide sequences in the sample also encode this CDR3. CDR3 loop: CAWSLTEAFF. CDR3 DNA: TGTGCCTGGAGCCTCACTGAAGCTTTCTTT. The V gene is TRBV30, the J gene TRBJ1-1; no reliable D call. This CDR3 has 10 amino acids. The germline V gene has CDR1 GTSNPN and CDR2 SVGIG (reference sequence). Trimming cost V 3 bases and J 4 bases, with 3 bases left between them. Looking up the rest from reference TRBV30 and TRBJ1-1 gives the full variable domain: SQTIHQWPATLVQPVGSPLSLECTVEGTSNPNLYWYRQAAGRGLQLLFYSVGIGQISSEVPQNLSASRPQDRQFILSSKKLLLSDSGFYLCAWSLTEAFFGQGTRLTVV.

J is TRBJ2-2 and V is TRBV19; 11 nucleotides match TRBD1. Germline CDR1 reads LNHDA; CDR2 reads SQIVND (reference sequence). The CDR3 is 15 amino acids. V lost 5 bases, J lost 6 bases, and 5 bases stayed unmatched. DNA for the CDR3: TGTGCCAGTAGTCTACGGGACAGGGGGGCCGGGGAGCTGTTTTTT. Its translation is CASSLRDRGAGELFF.

This chain joins TRBV5-5 and TRBJ1-4, with a weak D call TRBD1 (6 bases). The CDR3 runs 15 residues. Trimming pared 3 bases from V and 5 bases from J, leaving 14 bases between. Germline V gene sequence: CDR1 SGHKS, CDR2 YYEKEE (reference sequence). The CDR3 coding sequence is TGTGCCAGCAGCTCGTTACTGCAGGGGAATGAAAAACTGTTTTTT. It is translated as CASSSLLQGNEKLFF.

This chain uses TRBV11-2 with TRBJ1-1, with D possibly being TRBD1 (6 bases). This CDR3 has 18 amino acids. Germline V gives CDR1 SGHAT, CDR2 FQNNGV. Trimming took off 1 base at V and 3 bases at J, with 21 bases between the two ends. This chain's CDR3 is CASSLVGRVRGGDTEAFF. DNA for the CDR3: TGTGCCAGCAGCTTAGTAGGCAGGGTACGAGGGGGAGACACTGAAGCTTTCTTT.

This chain joins TRBV18 and TRBJ2-5, with 7 bases matching TRBD1. The assigned J gene may be wrong: the sequence end matches TRBJ2-7 better. CDR3 length: 17 residues. Looked up from germline, CDR1 is KGHSH and CDR2 is LQKENI. The CDR3: CASSPQSTGPADYEQYF. The CDR3 DNA sequence: TGTGCCAGCTCACCCCAGTCGACAGGGCCGGCGGACTACGAGCAGTACTTC.

This clone came up a few times. V usage is TRBV30 and J usage is TRBJ1-2; no clear D gene. V was cut by 0 bases and J by 3 bases, with 23 bases left in between. The CDR3 loop spans 18 amino acids. Germline V gene sequence: CDR1 GTSNPN, CDR2 SVGIG (reference sequence). Written as DNA, the CDR3 is TGTGCCTGGAGTGTAGAACCAACTCAAGCAAGTCGGGACTATGGCTACACCTTC. It is translated as CAWSVEPTQASRDYGYTF.

The V call is TRBV30, the J call TRBJ2-1; D possibly corresponds to TRBD2 (6 bases). CDR3 size: 14 residues. In germline, CDR1 is GTSNPN, CDR2 SVGIG (reference sequence). Between the trimmed V and J ends, which lost 0 bases and 6 bases, there was a span of 12 bases. CDR3 loop: CAWSVTGSANEQFF. CDR3 in DNA: TGTGCCTGGAGTGTGACCGGGAGCGCCAATGAGCAGTTCTTC.

This chain connects TRBV6-5 to TRBJ2-1; unclear D gene. Trimming pared 2 bases from V and 10 bases from J, leaving 12 bases between. CDR3 length: 13 amino acids. Germline V lookup: CDR1 MNHEY, CDR2 SVGAGI. CDR3 residues: CASSYGFGGEQFF. The CDR3 nucleotides are TGTGCCAGCAGTTACGGTTTCGGCGGAGAGCAGTTCTTC.

The chain recombines TRBV29-1 with TRBJ2-2; 10 bases line up with TRBD2. Germline V gene sequence: CDR1 SQVTM, CDR2 ANQGSEA. J lost 8 bases, V lost 4 bases, and 4 bases had no gene match. This CDR3 has 13 residues. The CDR3, as DNA: TGCAGCGTTGGGGGACTAGCGATGGGGGAGCTGTTTTTT. Protein sequence: CSVGGLAMGELFF.

This clone has just one count. The genes are TRBV5-1 and TRBJ2-7; D may be TRBD2 (5 bases). This CDR3 contains 16 residues. Germline lookup yields CDR1 SGHRS and CDR2 YFSETQ. Trimming stripped 1 base from V and 2 bases from J, with 16 bases between. The CDR3 reads CASSLIALARTYEQYF. CDR3 nucleotide sequence: TGCGCCAGCAGCTTGATTGCTCTAGCAAGGACCTACGAGCAGTACTTC.